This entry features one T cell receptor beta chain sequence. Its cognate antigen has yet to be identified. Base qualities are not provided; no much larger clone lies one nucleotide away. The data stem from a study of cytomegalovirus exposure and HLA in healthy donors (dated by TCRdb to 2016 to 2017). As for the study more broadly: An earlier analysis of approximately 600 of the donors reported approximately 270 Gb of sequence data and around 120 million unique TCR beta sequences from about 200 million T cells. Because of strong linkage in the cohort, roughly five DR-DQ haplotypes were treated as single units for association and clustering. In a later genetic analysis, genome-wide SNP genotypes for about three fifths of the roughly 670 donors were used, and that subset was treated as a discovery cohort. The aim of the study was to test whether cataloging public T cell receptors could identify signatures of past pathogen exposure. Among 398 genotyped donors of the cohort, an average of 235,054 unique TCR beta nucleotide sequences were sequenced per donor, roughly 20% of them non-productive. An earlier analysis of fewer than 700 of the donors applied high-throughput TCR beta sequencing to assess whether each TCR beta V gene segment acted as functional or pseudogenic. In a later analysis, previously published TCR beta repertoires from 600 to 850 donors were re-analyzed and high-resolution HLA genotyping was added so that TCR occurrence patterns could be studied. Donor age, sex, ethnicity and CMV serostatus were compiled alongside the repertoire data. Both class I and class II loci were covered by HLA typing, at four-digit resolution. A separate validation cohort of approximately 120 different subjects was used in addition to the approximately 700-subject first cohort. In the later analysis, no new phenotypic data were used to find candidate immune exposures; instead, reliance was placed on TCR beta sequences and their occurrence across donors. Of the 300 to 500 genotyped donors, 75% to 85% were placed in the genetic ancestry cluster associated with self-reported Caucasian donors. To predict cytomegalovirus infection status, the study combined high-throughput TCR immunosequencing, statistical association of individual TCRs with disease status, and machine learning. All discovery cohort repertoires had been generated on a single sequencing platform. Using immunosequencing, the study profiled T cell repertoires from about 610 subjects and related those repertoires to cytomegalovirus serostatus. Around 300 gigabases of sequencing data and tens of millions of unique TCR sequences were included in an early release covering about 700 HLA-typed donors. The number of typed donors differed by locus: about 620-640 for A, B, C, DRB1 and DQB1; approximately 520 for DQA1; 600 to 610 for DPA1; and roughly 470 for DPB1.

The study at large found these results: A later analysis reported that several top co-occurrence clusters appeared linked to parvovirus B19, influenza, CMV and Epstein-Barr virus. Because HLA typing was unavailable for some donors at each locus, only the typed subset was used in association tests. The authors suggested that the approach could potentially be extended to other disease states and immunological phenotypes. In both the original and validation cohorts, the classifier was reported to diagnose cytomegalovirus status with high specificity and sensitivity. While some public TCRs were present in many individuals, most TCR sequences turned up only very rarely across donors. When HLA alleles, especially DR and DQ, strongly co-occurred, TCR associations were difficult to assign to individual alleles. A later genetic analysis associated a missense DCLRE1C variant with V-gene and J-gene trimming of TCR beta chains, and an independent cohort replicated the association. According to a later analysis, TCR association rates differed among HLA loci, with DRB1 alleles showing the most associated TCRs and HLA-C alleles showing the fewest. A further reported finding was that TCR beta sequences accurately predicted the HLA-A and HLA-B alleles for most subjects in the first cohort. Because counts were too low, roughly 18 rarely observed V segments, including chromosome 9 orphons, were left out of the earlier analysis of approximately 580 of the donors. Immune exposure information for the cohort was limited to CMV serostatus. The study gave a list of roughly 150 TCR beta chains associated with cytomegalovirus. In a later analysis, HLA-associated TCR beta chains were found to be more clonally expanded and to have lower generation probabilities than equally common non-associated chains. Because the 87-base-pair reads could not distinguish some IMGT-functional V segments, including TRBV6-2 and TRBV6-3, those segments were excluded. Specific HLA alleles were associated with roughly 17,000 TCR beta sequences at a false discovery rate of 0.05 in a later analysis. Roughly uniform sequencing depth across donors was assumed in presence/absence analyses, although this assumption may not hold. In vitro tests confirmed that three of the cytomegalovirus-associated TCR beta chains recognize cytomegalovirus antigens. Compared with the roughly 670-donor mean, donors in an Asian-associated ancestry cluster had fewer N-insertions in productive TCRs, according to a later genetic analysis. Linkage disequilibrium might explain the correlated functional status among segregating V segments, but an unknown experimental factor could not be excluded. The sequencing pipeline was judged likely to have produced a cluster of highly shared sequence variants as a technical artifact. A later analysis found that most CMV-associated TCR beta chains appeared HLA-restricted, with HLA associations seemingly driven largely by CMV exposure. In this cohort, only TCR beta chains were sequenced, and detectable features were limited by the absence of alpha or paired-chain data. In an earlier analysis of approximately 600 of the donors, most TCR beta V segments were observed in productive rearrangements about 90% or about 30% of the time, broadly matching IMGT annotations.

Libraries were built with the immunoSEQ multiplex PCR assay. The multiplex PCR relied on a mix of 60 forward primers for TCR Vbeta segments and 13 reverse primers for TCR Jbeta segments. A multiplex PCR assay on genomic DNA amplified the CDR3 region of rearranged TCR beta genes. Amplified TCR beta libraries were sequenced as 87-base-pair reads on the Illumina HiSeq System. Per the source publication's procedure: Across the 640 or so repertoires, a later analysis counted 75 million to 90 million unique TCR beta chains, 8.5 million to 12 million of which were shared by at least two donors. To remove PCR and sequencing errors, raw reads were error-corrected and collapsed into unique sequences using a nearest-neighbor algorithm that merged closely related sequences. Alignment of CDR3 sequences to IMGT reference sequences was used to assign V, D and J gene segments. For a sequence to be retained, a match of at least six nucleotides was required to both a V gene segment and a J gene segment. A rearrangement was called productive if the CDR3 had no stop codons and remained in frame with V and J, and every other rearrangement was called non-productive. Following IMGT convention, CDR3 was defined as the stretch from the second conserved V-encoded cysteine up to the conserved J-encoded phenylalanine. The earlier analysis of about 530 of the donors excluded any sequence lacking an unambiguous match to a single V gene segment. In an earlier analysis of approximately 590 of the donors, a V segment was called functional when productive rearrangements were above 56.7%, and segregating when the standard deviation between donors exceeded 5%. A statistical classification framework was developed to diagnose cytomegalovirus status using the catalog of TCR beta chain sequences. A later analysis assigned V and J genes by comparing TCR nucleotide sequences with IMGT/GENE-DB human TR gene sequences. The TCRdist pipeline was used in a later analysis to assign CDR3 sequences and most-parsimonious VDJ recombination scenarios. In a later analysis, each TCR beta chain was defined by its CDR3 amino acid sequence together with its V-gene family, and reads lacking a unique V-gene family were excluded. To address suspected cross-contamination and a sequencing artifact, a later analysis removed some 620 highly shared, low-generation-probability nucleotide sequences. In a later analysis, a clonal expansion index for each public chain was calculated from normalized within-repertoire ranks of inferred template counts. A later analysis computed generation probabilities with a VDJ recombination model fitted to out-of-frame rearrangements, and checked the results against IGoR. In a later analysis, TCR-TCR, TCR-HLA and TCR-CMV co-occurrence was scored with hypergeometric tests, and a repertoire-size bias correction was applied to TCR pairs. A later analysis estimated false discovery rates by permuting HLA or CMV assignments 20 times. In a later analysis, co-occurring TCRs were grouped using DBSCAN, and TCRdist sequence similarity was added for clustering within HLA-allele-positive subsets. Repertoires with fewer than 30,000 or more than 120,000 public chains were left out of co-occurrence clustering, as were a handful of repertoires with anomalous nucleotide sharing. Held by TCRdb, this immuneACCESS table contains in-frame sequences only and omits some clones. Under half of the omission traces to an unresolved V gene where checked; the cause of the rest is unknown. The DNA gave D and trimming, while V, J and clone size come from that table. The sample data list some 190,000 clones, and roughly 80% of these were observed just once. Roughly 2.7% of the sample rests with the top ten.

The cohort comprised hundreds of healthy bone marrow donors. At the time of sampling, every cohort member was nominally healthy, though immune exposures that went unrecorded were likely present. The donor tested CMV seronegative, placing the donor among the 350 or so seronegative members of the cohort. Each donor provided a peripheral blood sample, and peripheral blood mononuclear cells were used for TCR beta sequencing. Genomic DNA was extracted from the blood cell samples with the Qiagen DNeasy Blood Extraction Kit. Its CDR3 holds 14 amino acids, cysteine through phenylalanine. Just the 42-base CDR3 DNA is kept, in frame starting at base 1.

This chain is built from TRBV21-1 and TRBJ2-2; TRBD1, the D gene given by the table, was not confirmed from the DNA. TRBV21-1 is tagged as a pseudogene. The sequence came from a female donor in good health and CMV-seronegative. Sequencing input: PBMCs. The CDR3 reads CASIPTGDTGELFF. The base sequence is TGTGCCAGCATACCTACAGGGGACACCGGGGAGCTGTTTTTT.